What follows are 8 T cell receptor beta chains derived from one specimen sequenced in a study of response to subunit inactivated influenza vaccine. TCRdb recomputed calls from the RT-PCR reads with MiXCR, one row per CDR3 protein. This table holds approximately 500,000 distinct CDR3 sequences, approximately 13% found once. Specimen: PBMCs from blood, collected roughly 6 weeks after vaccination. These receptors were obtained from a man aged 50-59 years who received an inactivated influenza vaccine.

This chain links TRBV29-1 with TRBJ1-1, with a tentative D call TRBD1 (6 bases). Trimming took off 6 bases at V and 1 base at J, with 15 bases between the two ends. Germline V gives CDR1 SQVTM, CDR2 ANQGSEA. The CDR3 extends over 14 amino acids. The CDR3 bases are TGCAGCGTCCGCAGGGGCGGAGGGAACACTGAAGCTTTCTTT. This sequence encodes CSVRRGGGNTEAFF. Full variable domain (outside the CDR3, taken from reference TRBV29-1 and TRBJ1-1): SAVISQKPSRDICQRGTSLTIQCQVDSQVTMMFWYRQQPGQSLTLIATANQGSEATYESGFVIDKFPISRPNLTFSTLTVSNMSPEDSSIYLCSVRRGGGNTEAFFGQGTRLTVV.

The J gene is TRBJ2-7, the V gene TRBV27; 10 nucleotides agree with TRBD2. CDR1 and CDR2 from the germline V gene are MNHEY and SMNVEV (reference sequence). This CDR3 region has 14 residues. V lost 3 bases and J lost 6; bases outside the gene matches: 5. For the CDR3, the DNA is TGTGCCAGCAGTTTGAGCGGGGGGGCTTCCGAGCAGTACTTC. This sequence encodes CASSLSGGASEQYF.

The CDR3 DNA reads TGTGCCAGCAGTGGGACCGGATTCCCCACCGGGGAGCTGTTTTTT. It is translated as CASSGTGFPTGELFF. This chain joins TRBV6-1 and TRBJ2-2; D remains ambiguous. Germline V gene data show CDR1 as MNHNS and CDR2 as SASEGT. The CDR3 sequence is 15 residues long. Trimming took 4 bases from V and 4 from J, leaving 13 bases between them.

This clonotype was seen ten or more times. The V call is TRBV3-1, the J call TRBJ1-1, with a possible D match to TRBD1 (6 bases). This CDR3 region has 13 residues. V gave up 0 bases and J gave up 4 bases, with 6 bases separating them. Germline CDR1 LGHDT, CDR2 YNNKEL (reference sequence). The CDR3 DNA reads TGTGCCAGCAGCCAAGACAGGGGCACTGAAGCTTTCTTT. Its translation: CASSQDRGTEAFF.

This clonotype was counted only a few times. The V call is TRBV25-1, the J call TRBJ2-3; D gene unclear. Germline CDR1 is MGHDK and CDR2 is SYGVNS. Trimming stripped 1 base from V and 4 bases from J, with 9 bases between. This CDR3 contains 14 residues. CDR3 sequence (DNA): TGTGCCAGCAGTGAATTGGGATCGGCAGATACGCAGTATTTT. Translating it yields CASSELGSADTQYF.

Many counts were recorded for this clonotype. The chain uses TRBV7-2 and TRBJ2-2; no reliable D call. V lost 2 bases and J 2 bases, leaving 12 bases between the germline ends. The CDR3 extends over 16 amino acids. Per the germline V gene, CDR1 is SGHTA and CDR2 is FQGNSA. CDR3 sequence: CASSLMGGANTGELFF. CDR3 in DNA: TGTGCCAGCAGCTTAATGGGCGGAGCCAACACCGGGGAGCTGTTTTTT.

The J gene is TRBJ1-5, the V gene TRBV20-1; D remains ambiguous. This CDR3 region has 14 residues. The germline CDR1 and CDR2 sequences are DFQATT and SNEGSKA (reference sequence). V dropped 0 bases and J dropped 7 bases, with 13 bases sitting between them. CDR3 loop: CSARDLPAGQPQHF. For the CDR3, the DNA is TGCAGTGCTAGAGACCTCCCGGCAGGCCAGCCCCAGCATTTT.

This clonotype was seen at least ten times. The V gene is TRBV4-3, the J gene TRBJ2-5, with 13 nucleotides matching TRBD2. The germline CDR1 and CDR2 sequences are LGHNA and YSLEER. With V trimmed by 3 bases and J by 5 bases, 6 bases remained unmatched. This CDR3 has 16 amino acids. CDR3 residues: CASSQDPGLAGETQYF. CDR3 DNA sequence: TGCGCCAGCAGCCAGGATCCGGGACTAGCGGGGGAGACCCAGTACTTC.